This T cell receptor (beta chain) originates from a study of cytomegalovirus exposure and HLA in healthy donors. The CDR3 sequence is 13 residues long. The germline CDR1 and CDR2 sequences are LGHNT and FRNRAP. Trimming shortened V by 7 bases and J by 0 bases, and 9 bases separated the two germline ends. The PCR employed 60 Vbeta primers together with 13 Jbeta primers. Clones were read by immunoSEQ multiplex PCR, and TCRdb kept only the in-frame ones, dropping some. The top ten hold about 10% of the sample, which has about 150,000 clones, about two thirds seen once. The receptor's source is a man under 40 in good health and CMV-seropositive. This sequence joins TRBV12-5 and TRBJ1-1; D is uncertain. Sequenced material: PBMCs. CDR3: CASAPFLNTEAFF. CDR3 in DNA: TGTGCTAGTGCCCCATTTCTGAACACTGAAGCTTTCTTT. Looking up the rest from reference TRBV12-5 and TRBJ1-1 gives the full variable domain: DARVTQTPRHKVTEMGQEVTMRCQPILGHNTVFWYRQTMMQGLELLAYFRNRAPLDDSGMPKDRFSAEMPDATLATLKIQPSEPRDSAVYFCASAPFLNTEAFFGQGTRLTVV.